Reported below is one TCR beta chain. The antigen remains undetermined. The table came from immunoSEQ multiplex PCR; TCRdb's copy has only in-frame clones and leaves some out. The data contain approximately 84,000 clones, 83% of them singletons. These data belong to a study of T cell responses to AZD1222 COVID-19 vaccine. Study results and caveats: Just a handful of AZD1222 recipients were seropositive at baseline. Unmutated variant regions reportedly attract nearly half of all spike-specific TCRs. Clonal diversity was possibly underestimated, and the donors were mostly white British, with more females. The study found Spike-specific TCR breadth and depth rose after two AZD1222 doses.

V shed 4 bases and J shed 0 bases, with 10 bases lying between them. The CDR3 loop spans 15 amino acids. Germline CDR1 reads MDHEN; CDR2 reads SYDVKM. V and J are TRBV28 and TRBJ1-5; D gene uncertain. Sequences were derived from peripheral blood, sampled 28 days after the second AZD1222 dose. This clonotype was sampled from an adult who received the AZD1222 COVID-19 vaccine. The CDR3 region is CASSSGLYSNQPQHF. DNA for the CDR3: TGTGCCAGCAGTTCGGGCCTTTATAGCAATCAGCCCCAGCATTTT.